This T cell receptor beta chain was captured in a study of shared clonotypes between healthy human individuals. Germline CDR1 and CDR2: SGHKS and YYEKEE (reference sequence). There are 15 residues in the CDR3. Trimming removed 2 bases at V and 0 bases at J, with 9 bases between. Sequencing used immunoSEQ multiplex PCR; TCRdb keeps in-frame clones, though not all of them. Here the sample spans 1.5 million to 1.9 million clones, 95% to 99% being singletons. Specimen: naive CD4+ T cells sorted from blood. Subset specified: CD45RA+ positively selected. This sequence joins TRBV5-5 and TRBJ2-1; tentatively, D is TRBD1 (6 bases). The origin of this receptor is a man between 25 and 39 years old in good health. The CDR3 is CASSLQGSSYNEQFF. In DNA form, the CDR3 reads TGTGCCAGCAGCTTACAGGGTAGCTCCTACAATGAGCAGTTCTTC.